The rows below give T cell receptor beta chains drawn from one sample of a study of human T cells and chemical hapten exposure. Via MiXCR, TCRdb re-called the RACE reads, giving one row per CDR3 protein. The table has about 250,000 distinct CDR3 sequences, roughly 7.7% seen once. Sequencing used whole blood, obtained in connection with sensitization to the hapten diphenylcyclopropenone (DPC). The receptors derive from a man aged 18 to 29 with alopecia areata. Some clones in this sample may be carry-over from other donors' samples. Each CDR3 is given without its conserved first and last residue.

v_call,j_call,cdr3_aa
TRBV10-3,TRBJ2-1,ATFPGTENEQF
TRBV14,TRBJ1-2,ASSHAGNYGYT
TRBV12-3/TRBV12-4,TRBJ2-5,ASRPTGGQETQY
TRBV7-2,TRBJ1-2,ASSQPPAFGYT
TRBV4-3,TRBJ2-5,ASSRTLGETQY
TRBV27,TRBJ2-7,ASSFMLGQTYEQY
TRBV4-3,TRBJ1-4,ASSQDGGDTNEKLF
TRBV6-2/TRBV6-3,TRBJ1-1,ASLARMNTEAF
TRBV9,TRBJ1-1,ASSVVTGEALNTEAF
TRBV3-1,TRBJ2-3,ASSLKRGTQY
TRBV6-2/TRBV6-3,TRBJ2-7,ASSPTPGPYEQY
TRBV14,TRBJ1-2,ASRGYT
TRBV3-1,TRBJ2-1,ASSQAGTSVEQF
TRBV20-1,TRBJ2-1,SAPTKSYNEQF
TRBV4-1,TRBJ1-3,ASSLLTVSGNTIY
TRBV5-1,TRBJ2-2,ASSRTGGADTGELF
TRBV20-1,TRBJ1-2,SARPPLEGNNGYT
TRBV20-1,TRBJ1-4,SAEAQGLTNEKLF
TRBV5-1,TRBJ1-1,ASSARTGRFDTEAF
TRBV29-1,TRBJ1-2,SVEVSSYYGYT
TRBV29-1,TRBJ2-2,SVFSENTGELF
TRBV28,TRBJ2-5,ASNWTTQETQY
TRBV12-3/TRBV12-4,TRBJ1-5,ASSPGRRNQPQH
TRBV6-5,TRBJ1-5,ASGTGNQPQH
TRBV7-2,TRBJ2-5,ASSTIPDRGRETQY
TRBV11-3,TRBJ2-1,ASSLERNNEQF
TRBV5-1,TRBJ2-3,ASSLGGRPSTDTQY
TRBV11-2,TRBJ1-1,ASSLQGTVNTEAF
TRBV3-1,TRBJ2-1,ASSQSPGQGSYNEQF
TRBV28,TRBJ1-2,ASSLLPTSMDYT
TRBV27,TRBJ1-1,ASSLWEGEGAF
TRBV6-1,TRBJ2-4,ASSEVQELNIQY
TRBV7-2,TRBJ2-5,ASSSGIGLAGGTQY
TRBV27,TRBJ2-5,ASSFLDRGRETQY
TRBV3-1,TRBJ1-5,ASSQGSSGNQPQH
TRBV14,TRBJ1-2,ASSHRANYGYT
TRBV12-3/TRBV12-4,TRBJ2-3,ASSSQTDITQY
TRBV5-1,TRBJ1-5,ASSLTQGGNQPQH
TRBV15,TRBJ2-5,ATSRDLSGEETQY
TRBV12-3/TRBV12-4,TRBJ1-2,ASRQGRGYT
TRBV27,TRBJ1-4,ASSFRTAREKLF
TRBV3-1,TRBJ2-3,ASEDRVTDTQY
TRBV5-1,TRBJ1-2,ASSGTTGTANYGYT